The table lists the clone carrying this T cell receptor (beta chain) with a few counts. Its antigen remains unidentified. Averaging about 116 mL, one heparinised blood draw came from each individual donor. The data were taken from a study of beta chain features in type 1 diabetes. About the research overall: Age, gender and cell yields were similar between patients and healthy donors.

Reverse transcription of all isolated RNA meant that expressed TCRB transcripts were sequenced. The repertoire was sequenced with immunoSEQ multiplex PCR; TCRdb's copy has only in-frame clones and lacks some. Of under 800,000 clones in the sample, around 15% were seen once. Study findings and constraints: The cDNA sequencing approach could over-represent high-TCR-expressing cells.

The CDR3 has 13 residues. V was trimmed by 2 bases and J by 5 bases, leaving 9 bases between them. Sequencing was carried out using naive CD4+ T cells from blood. The chain recombines TRBV23-1 with TRBJ1-2; no firm D call. TRBV23-1 is marked as an open reading frame, function uncertain. This clonotype was sampled from a man aged 18 to 30 in good health. This chain's CDR3 is CASSQLLGYGYTF. CDR3 nucleotides: TGCGCCAGCAGTCAACTGCTAGGATATGGCTACACCTTC.